Shown below are 27 T cell receptor beta chains from a single sample sequenced in a study of human T cells and chemical hapten exposure. Noted time point: pre-sensitization, week 0. As to treatment: therapeutic diphenylcyclopropenone sensitization with weekly scalp DPC. TCRdb itself ran the RACE reads through MiXCR, one entry per CDR3 protein. The table shows 300,000 to 450,000 distinct CDR3 sequences, with approximately 5% occurring only once. This material consisted of whole blood, taken in connection with sensitization to the hapten diphenylcyclopropenone (DPC). These receptors came from a woman between 50 and 59 years old with alopecia areata. Some clones in this sample may be carry-over from other donors' samples.

There are many counts of this clonotype. V gene TRBV6-6 combines with J gene TRBJ2-7; D might be TRBD2 (6 bases). Trimming took 0 bases from V and 3 from J, leaving 21 bases between them. CDR3 length: 18 amino acids. CDR1 is MNHNY, CDR2 SVGAGI, per germline (reference sequence). The chain's CDR3 is CASSYSNKVGGKVYEQYF. The CDR3, as DNA: TGTGCCAGCAGTTACTCGAACAAGGTGGGGGGAAAAGTCTACGAGCAGTACTTC.

This clonotype was recorded at least ten times. The rearrangement uses TRBV6-6 and TRBJ1-2; D is unresolved. Germline CDR1 reads MNHNY; CDR2 reads SVGAGI (reference sequence). V lost 2 bases and J 8 bases, leaving 9 bases between the germline ends. This CDR3 has 12 residues. CDR3 nucleotides: TGTGCCAGCAGTTACCAAGAGCGAGGCTACACCTTC. It encodes CASSYQERGYTF.

The chain has TRBV3-1 and TRBJ1-1; 7 bases are a match to TRBD1. The CDR3 is 16 residues long. Germline assignment: CDR1 LGHDT and CDR2 YNNKEL (reference sequence). The trim removed 2 bases at V and 1 base at J, leaving 7 bases unmatched. Written as DNA, the CDR3 is TGTGCCAGCAGCCAATTCCGGGACAGCCAGAACACTGAAGCTTTCTTT. Translating it yields CASSQFRDSQNTEAFF.

The rearrangement links TRBV7-9 to TRBJ1-2, with unresolved D. V gave up 5 bases and J gave up 4 bases, with 11 bases separating them. Germline V gives CDR1 SEHNR, CDR2 FQNEAQ (reference sequence). This CDR3 region has 13 residues. CDR3 in amino acids: CASSPARTYGYTF. DNA of the CDR3: TGTGCCAGCAGCCCAGCTAGAACCTATGGCTACACCTTC.

This clonotype was seen only a few times. The chain combines TRBV15 with TRBJ1-1; the D is unclear. The CDR3 is 15 amino acids. Germline lookup yields CDR1 LNHNV and CDR2 YYDKDF (reference sequence). Trimming cost V 0 bases and J 1 base, with 9 bases left between them. CDR3 sequence reads: CATSRDIAGNTEAFF. The CDR3 DNA follows: TGTGCCACCAGCAGAGATATCGCAGGGAACACTGAAGCTTTCTTT.

This clonotype has only a few counts. The V and J genes are TRBV3-1 and TRBJ1-2; D call uncertain. The length of the CDR3 is 15 residues. Trimming shortened V by 0 bases and J by 0 bases, and 8 bases separated the two germline ends. The germline V gene encodes CDR1 LGHDT and CDR2 YNNKEL (reference sequence). The CDR3 region has the DNA TGTGCCAGCAGCCAAGATCCCCAGACTAACTATGGCTACACCTTC. Protein sequence: CASSQDPQTNYGYTF.

The CDR3 bases are TGCAGCGTCGACCGCAACACCGGGGAGCTGTTTTTT. It yields the protein CSVDRNTGELFF. The chain has TRBV29-1 and TRBJ2-2; D is unclear. The CDR3 extends over 12 amino acids. Trimming removed 6 bases from V and 2 bases from J, with 7 bases in between. The V gene's germline CDR1 is SQVTM and CDR2 ANQGSEA.

This clonotype was recorded a few times. The chain is built from TRBV5-1 and TRBJ2-7; 10 bases align to TRBD2. The CDR3 totals 14 residues. J lost 4 bases, V lost 4 bases, and 5 bases had no gene match. CDR1 and CDR2 (germline): SGHRS, YFSETQ. CDR3: CASSRGLAEYEQYF. CDR3 in DNA: TGCGCCAGCAGCCGCGGACTAGCGGAATACGAGCAGTACTTC.

This chain joins TRBV10-3 and TRBJ1-1, with D maybe TRBD1 (5 bases). The germline V gene encodes CDR1 ENHRY and CDR2 SYGVKD. CDR3 length: 14 amino acids. Trimming stripped 6 bases from V and 1 base from J, with 12 bases between. The CDR3 is CAIRDSDQNTEAFF. DNA of the CDR3: TGTGCCATCAGAGACAGCGACCAGAACACTGAAGCTTTCTTT.

This clonotype has at least ten counts. The J gene is TRBJ2-1, the V gene TRBV6-5, with no clear D. The germline CDR1 and CDR2 sequences are MNHEY and SVGAGI. The V end lost 6 bases, the J end lost 9 bases, and 9 bases lay between the germline ends. The CDR3 extends over 11 amino acids. The DNA of the CDR3 is TGTGCCAGCAGATGGCGAGGTGAGCAGTTCTTC. The encoded protein is CASRWRGEQFF.

This clonotype came up a few times. V usage is TRBV6-6 and J usage is TRBJ2-1; 7 nucleotides agree with TRBD1. The CDR3 sequence is 16 residues long. Germline V lookup: CDR1 MNHNY, CDR2 SVGAGI (reference sequence). Trimming took 2 bases from V and 0 from J; bases not matched to a gene: 4. CDR3 amino acids: CASSYPQGSSYNEQFF. The CDR3 DNA reads TGTGCCAGCAGTTACCCACAGGGGAGCTCCTACAATGAGCAGTTCTTC.

The chain recombines TRBV3-1 with TRBJ2-1, with 8 bases fitting TRBD2. The CDR3 contains 14 residues. Germline values: CDR1 LGHDT, CDR2 YNNKEL (reference sequence). Germline trimming cut 4 bases from V and 6 bases from J; bases unmatched to any gene: 5. The CDR3 here is CASSPHSGANEQFF. As DNA, the CDR3 is TGTGCCAGCAGCCCCCATAGCGGGGCCAATGAGCAGTTCTTC.

This clonotype was picked up many times. The V gene is TRBV6-5, the J gene TRBJ2-3; D is unresolved. CDR3 length equals 13 residues. The germline V and J ends were trimmed by 1 base and 5 bases, with 7 bases remaining between them. CDR1 MNHEY and CDR2 SVGAGI come from the germline V gene. The DNA of the CDR3 is TGTGCCAGCAGTTACTTGGAAAGAGATACGCAGTATTTT. This encodes CASSYLERDTQYF.

This rearrangement joins TRBV4-3 to TRBJ1-2; 9 positions agree with TRBD1. There are 15 residues in the CDR3. V dropped 4 bases and J dropped 5; count of bases not matched to a gene: 8. Germline CDR1 is LGHNA and CDR2 is YSLEER. CDR3 residues: CASSREGGQGYGYTF. Written as DNA, the CDR3 is TGCGCCAGCAGCCGAGAGGGAGGACAGGGGTATGGCTACACCTTC.

The chain joins TRBV7-9 to TRBJ1-1, with TRBD1 as a possible D gene (5 bases). Germline values: CDR1 SEHNR, CDR2 FQNEAQ (reference sequence). The germline V and J ends were trimmed by 0 bases and 2 bases, with 16 bases remaining between them. The CDR3 consists of 17 residues. CDR3 loop: CASSLARGRLRNTEAFF. In DNA form, the CDR3 reads TGTGCCAGCAGCTTAGCAAGGGGAAGACTACGCAACACTGAAGCTTTCTTT. Based on the CDR3 plus reference TRBV7-9 and TRBJ1-1, the full variable domain is DTGVSQNPRHKITKRGQNVTFRCDPISEHNRLYWYRQTLGQGPEFLTYFQNEAQLEKSRLLSDRFSAERPKGSFSTLEIQRTEQGDSAMYLCASSLARGRLRNTEAFFGQGTRLTVV.

The J gene is TRBJ1-1, the V gene TRBV12-5, with 7 bases lining up with TRBD1. Germline assignment: CDR1 LGHNT and CDR2 FRNRAP. Trimming cost V 7 bases and J 1 base; bases outside gene matches: 12. This CDR3 has 16 residues. CDR3 amino acids: CASDYGRGRGNTEAFF. CDR3 coding DNA: TGTGCTAGTGACTACGGGAGGGGGCGAGGGAACACTGAAGCTTTCTTT.

The DNA of the CDR3 is TGTGCCAGCAGCTTAATAGCGGGGGGAGGTGAGCAGTTCTTC. Its translation: CASSLIAGGGEQFF. This sequence joins TRBV11-2 and TRBJ2-1, with 10 bases fitting TRBD2. The CDR3 contains 14 residues. After removal of 2 bases from V and 9 bases from J, the junction contained 4 bases not matched to a gene. Germline V gene lookup returns CDR1 SGHAT and CDR2 FQNNGV. The whole variable domain, filled in from reference TRBV11-2 and TRBJ2-1, reads EAGVAQSPRYKIIEKRQSVAFWCNPISGHATLYWYQQILGQGPKLLIQFQNNGVVDDSQLPKDRFSAERLKGVDSTLKIQPAKLEDSAVYLCASSLIAGGGEQFFGPGTRLTVL.

This clonotype was counted many times. J is TRBJ2-1 and V is TRBV29-1; 7 positions match TRBD2. The J segment lost 12 bases and the V segment lost 8 bases, leaving 13 bases of the junction unmatched. The CDR3 loop spans 12 amino acids. CDR1 SQVTM and CDR2 ANQGSEA come from the germline V gene. As DNA, the CDR3 is TGCAGCACTCCTGGGGGGGGACTGTCGCAGTTCTTC. Protein product: CSTPGGGLSQFF.

The V call is TRBV20-1, the J call TRBJ1-4; D not certain. Trimming took off 0 bases at V and 3 bases at J, with 11 bases between the two ends. The CDR3 length is 15 residues. CDR1 is DFQATT and CDR2 is SNEGSKA in the germline V gene (reference sequence). CDR3 residues: CSAREGSGSNEKLFF. The CDR3 coding sequence is TGCAGTGCTAGAGAGGGCAGCGGCTCTAATGAAAAACTGTTTTTT.

This clonotype has at least ten counts. The chain carries TRBV12-3 or TRBV12-4 and TRBJ2-5; 8 positions match TRBD1. The CDR3 sequence is 16 residues long. The ends lost 3 bases at V and 4 bases at J; junction bases unmatched: 10. The CDR3 coding sequence is TGTGCCAGCAGTTTCACCTCCGGGACAGGAATAGAGACCCAGTACTTC. Its protein is CASSFTSGTGIETQYF.

The rearrangement links TRBV4-1 to TRBJ2-3; D unclear. Germline CDR1 and CDR2: MGHRA and YSYEKL. This CDR3 comprises 15 residues. V lost 0 bases and J lost 3, with 10 bases in between. CDR3 sequence: CASSQEPLGTDTQYF. The CDR3 bases are TGCGCCAGCAGCCAAGAGCCATTGGGAACAGATACGCAGTATTTT.

This clonotype came up many times. This sequence joins TRBV12-3 or TRBV12-4 and TRBJ2-6; D is undetermined. The CDR3 covers 12 residues. V was trimmed by 6 bases and J by 2 bases, leaving 2 bases between them. DNA for the CDR3: TGTGCCAGCAGCCCTGGGGCCAACGTCCTGACTTTC. Its protein is CASSPGANVLTF.

The chain links TRBV5-6 to TRBJ2-2; tentatively, D is TRBD2 (7 bases). The CDR3 runs 17 residues. The germline V gene has CDR1 SGHDT and CDR2 YYEEEE. V lost 3 bases and J 0 bases, leaving 15 bases between the germline ends. CDR3: CASSSAPGGANTGELFF. CDR3 sequence (DNA): TGTGCCAGCAGCTCCGCGCCGGGGGGCGCGAACACCGGGGAGCTGTTTTTT. Together with reference TRBV5-6 and TRBJ2-2, the CDR3 gives the full variable domain: DAGVTQSPTHLIKTRGQQVTLRCSPKSGHDTVSWYQQALGQGPQFIFQYYEEEERQRGNFPDRFSGHQFPNYSSELNVNALLLGDSALYLCASSSAPGGANTGELFFGEGSRLTVL.

This clonotype was picked up many times. The CDR3 DNA sequence: TGTGCCAGCAGCCCGTTGGTGTCCTACAATGAGCAGTTCTTC. Translating gives CASSPLVSYNEQFF. The chain has TRBV7-6 and TRBJ2-1, with D unresolved. The CDR3 spans 14 residues. The germline CDR1 and CDR2 sequences are SGHVS and FNYEAQ. Trimming took 5 bases from V and 1 from J, leaving 9 bases between them.

This clonotype was detected many times. For the CDR3, the DNA is TGTGCCAGCAGCCGGGGACAGTCCCAGTTCTTC. Translation: CASSRGQSQFF. The gene calls are TRBV21-1 and TRBJ2-1; TRBD1 reflects the table's D call only, with no check against the DNA. TRBV21-1 is classified as a pseudogene. The CDR3 consists of 11 residues.

This clonotype has a count of ten or more. This sequence joins TRBV27 and TRBJ2-5; the D is unclear. V was trimmed by 5 bases and J by 5 bases, leaving 9 bases between them. CDR3 length equals 12 residues. Germline-derived CDR1 and CDR2 are MNHEY and SMNVEV (reference sequence). CDR3 amino acids: CASSRPRETQYF. In nucleotides, the CDR3 is TGTGCCAGCAGTCGCCCCCGGGAGACCCAGTACTTC.

This clonotype was picked up a small number of times. CDR3 amino acids: CASSYSTVRNEQFF. CDR3 DNA sequence: TGTGCCAGCAGTTACTCGACAGTTCGGAATGAGCAGTTCTTC. J is TRBJ2-1 and V is TRBV6-5; TRBD1 is a possible D gene (5 bases). The length of the CDR3 is 14 residues. Trimming took off 0 bases at V and 7 bases at J, with 10 bases between the two ends. Germline loops: CDR1 MNHEY, CDR2 SVGAGI.